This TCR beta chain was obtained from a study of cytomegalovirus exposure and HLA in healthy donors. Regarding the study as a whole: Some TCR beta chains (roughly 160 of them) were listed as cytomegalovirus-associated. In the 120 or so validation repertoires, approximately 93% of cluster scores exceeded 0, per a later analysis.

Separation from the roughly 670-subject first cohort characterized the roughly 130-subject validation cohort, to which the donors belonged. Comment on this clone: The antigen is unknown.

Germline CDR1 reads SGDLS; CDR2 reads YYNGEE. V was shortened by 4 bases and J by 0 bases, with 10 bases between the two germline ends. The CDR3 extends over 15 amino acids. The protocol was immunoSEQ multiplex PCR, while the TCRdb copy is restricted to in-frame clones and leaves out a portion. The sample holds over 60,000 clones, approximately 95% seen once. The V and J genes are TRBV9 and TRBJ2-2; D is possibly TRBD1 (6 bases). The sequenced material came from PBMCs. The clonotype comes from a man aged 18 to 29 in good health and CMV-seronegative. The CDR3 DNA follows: TGTGCCAGCAGCCGCCGGGACACGAACACCGGGGAGCTGTTTTTT. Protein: CASSRRDTNTGELFF.